This T cell receptor (beta chain) derives from a study of cytomegalovirus exposure and HLA in healthy donors. This CDR3 has 17 amino acids. The PCR ran on 60 Vbeta and 13 Jbeta primers. Profiling relied on immunoSEQ multiplex PCR, and the TCRdb table lists in-frame clones only, not all of them. The sample comprises more than 80,000 clones, about two thirds of which are singletons, and roughly 2.8% rests with the top ten. The sample taken for sequencing was PBMCs. The sequence was collected from a female donor in good health and CMV-seronegative. The J gene is TRBJ1-5, the V gene TRBV21-1; whether TRBD1, the table's D call, matches the DNA was not checked. TRBV21-1 is annotated as a pseudogene. CDR3 coding DNA: TGTGCCAGCAGCAAGAGGGGGGGGACAGGGTGCAATCAGCCCCAGCATTTT. Translated, it gives CASSKRGGTGCNQPQHF.